This entry lists 6 T cell receptor beta chains sequenced from one sample in a study of cytomegalovirus exposure and HLA in healthy donors. 13 Jbeta primers and 60 Vbeta primers were used for the PCR. The data were produced by immunoSEQ multiplex PCR, yet TCRdb's version contains in-frame clones alone and is incomplete. The sample has more than 95,000 clones, approximately 80% seen once. The sequencing input was PBMCs. The receptors were sampled from a man aged 30-40 years in good health and CMV-seropositive.

J is TRBJ2-7 and V is TRBV10-3; 8 bases match TRBD1. The CDR3 is 13 amino acids. Germline assignment: CDR1 ENHRY and CDR2 SYGVKD. J was trimmed by 4 bases and V by 10 bases; bases with no gene match: 9. The CDR3 DNA reads as TGTGCCACCGAGGGACAGGTAGGGTACGAGCAGTACTTC. Protein: CATEGQVGYEQYF.

The V gene is TRBV15, the J gene TRBJ1-1; weak D call: TRBD1 (5 bases). Germline V gene sequence: CDR1 LNHNV, CDR2 YYDKDF (reference sequence). The CDR3 sequence is 15 residues long. V was shortened by 5 bases and J by 4 bases, with 17 bases between the two germline ends. The CDR3 spells CATSWGEEGGTEAFF. The DNA of the CDR3 is TGTGCCACCAGCTGGGGGGAGGAGGGAGGCACTGAAGCTTTCTTT.

The J gene is TRBJ2-7, the V gene TRBV5-1; 12 nucleotides line up with TRBD2. CDR1 is SGHRS, CDR2 YFSETQ, per germline. The CDR3 covers 15 residues. The J segment lost 3 bases and the V segment lost 4 bases, leaving 5 bases of the junction unmatched. Here the CDR3 DNA reads TGCGCCAGCAGCCAGGGACTAGCGGGTCTCTACGAGCAGTACTTC. Protein product: CASSQGLAGLYEQYF.

In this sample, this clone turned up once. The V gene is TRBV13, the J gene TRBJ2-7; 7 nucleotides align to TRBD1. In germline, CDR1 is PRHDT, CDR2 FYEKMQ (reference sequence). The ends lost 5 bases at V and 3 bases at J; junction bases unmatched: 7. The CDR3 has 14 amino acids. Here the CDR3 DNA reads TGTGCCAGCAGCGGACCCGGGACAGTCTACGAGCAGTACTTC. Residues: CASSGPGTVYEQYF. The variable domain in full, with the rest retrieved from reference TRBV13 and TRBJ2-7, is AAGVIQSPRHLIKEKRETATLKCYPIPRHDTVYWYQQGPGQDPQFLISFYEKMQSDKGSIPDRFSAQQFSDYHSELNMSSLELGDSALYFCASSGPGTVYEQYFGPGTRLTVT.

A word on this clone: An end of the junction does not agree with germline; a read error may underlie this. The chain joins TRBV7-9 to TRBJ2-5; 11 bases are shared with TRBD2. Germline CDR1 and CDR2: SEHNR and FQNEAQ (reference sequence). The CDR3 has 16 residues. For the CDR3, the DNA is TGTTCCAGCAGCTTAGGGGAGCTAGCGGGAGGTGAGACCCAGTACTTC. Translation: CSSSLGELAGGETQYF.

This clone was observed once. The V call is TRBV5-4, the J call TRBJ1-1; D is ambiguous. V was trimmed by 2 bases and J by 7 bases, leaving 12 bases between them. Germline-derived CDR1 and CDR2 are SGHNT and YYREEE (reference sequence). The CDR3 runs 13 residues. The CDR3 coding sequence is TGTGCCAGCAGCTTTACCAGAGAGCGTGAAGCTTTCTTT. It translates to CASSFTREREAFF.